This T cell receptor (beta chain) emerged from a study of technical replicates of blood from a few donors. This table comes from immunoSEQ multiplex PCR, and its TCRdb copy is limited to in-frame clones, with some not included. The sample includes nearly 80,000 clones, around 96% of them seen just once. V was trimmed by 2 bases and J by 0 bases, leaving 9 bases between them. This CDR3 comprises 15 residues. The germline V gene has CDR1 SGHDT and CDR2 YYEEEE. The source is a human donor in good health. This chain uses TRBV5-6 with TRBJ1-5, with unresolved D. The sample consisted of T cells isolated from PBMCs. Here the CDR3 reads CASSFLGSSNQPQHF. As DNA, the CDR3 is TGTGCCAGCAGCTTTCTCGGTTCTAGCAATCAGCCCCAGCATTTT.